Listed here are 14 T cell receptor beta chains from one sample, sequenced in a study of blood T cell repertoires in COVID-19. Some clones are missing from TCRdb's copy, which holds only in-frame ones; the method was immunoSEQ multiplex PCR. The sample includes more than 150,000 clones, about 85% of them seen just once. The sequencing sample was made of PBMCs or T cells enriched from blood (not recorded which). These receptor sequences come from a woman in her forties or fifties who had recovered from COVID-19.

The chain has TRBV3-1 (or the pseudogene TRBV3-2) and TRBJ2-2, with 11 bases matching TRBD2. The CDR3 extends over 16 amino acids. J gave up 8 bases and V 4 bases, and 9 bases lay outside the gene matches. The germline V gene has CDR1 LGHDT and CDR2 YNNKEL (reference sequence). CDR3 sequence (DNA): TGTGCCAGCAGCCGTATAGCGGGGGGGCCGGTAGGGGAGCTGTTTTTT. Residues: CASSRIAGGPVGELFF.

The chain employs TRBV2 and TRBJ2-7; a possible D gene is TRBD1 (5 bases). The CDR3 has 13 amino acids. Looked up from germline, CDR1 is SNHLY and CDR2 is FYNNEI. The ends were cut back, 7 bases at V and 1 base at J, with 11 bases in the middle. CDR3 bases: TGTGCCAGCAAGTCGGACAAGTCCTACGAGCAGTACTTC. It encodes CASKSDKSYEQYF.

V and J are TRBV27 and TRBJ2-1, with D possibly TRBD1 on 6 matching bases. Trimming pared 1 base from V and 6 bases from J, leaving 7 bases between. Germline values: CDR1 MNHEY, CDR2 SMNVEV (reference sequence). The CDR3 sequence is 13 residues long. CDR3 in amino acids: CASSLWDTNEQFF. The CDR3 DNA reads TGTGCCAGCAGTTTATGGGACACCAATGAGCAGTTCTTC.

The V call is TRBV7-9, the J call TRBJ2-7; D might be TRBD1 (6 bases). Looked up from germline, CDR1 is SEHNR and CDR2 is FQNEAQ (reference sequence). CDR3 length: 15 amino acids. V lost 2 bases and J lost 6, with 17 bases in between. CDR3 protein: CASSLNQGTWAEQYF. CDR3 nucleotide sequence: TGTGCCAGCAGCTTAAACCAGGGGACGTGGGCCGAGCAGTACTTC. The whole variable domain, filled in from reference TRBV7-9 and TRBJ2-7, reads DTGVSQNPRHKITKRGQNVTFRCDPISEHNRLYWYRQTLGQGPEFLTYFQNEAQLEKSRLLSDRFSAERPKGSFSTLEIQRTEQGDSAMYLCASSLNQGTWAEQYFGPGTRLTVT.

The chain employs TRBV5-1 and TRBJ2-7, with TRBD1 matching 9 bases. CDR1 is SGHRS, CDR2 YFSETQ, per germline. V shed 7 bases and J 3 bases; nucleotides not matched to a gene: 8. The CDR3 has 14 residues. DNA for the CDR3: TGCGCCAGCTCCCGGGACAGGGTCTTCTACGAGCAGTACTTC. Translating it yields CASSRDRVFYEQYF.

A remark on this clone: Its ends do not fully match the called genes, so a read error is possible. The rearrangement joins TRBV7-7 to TRBJ1-2; no definite D call. This CDR3 has 14 residues. Germline V lookup: CDR1 SSHAT, CDR2 FNYEAQ (reference sequence). Written as DNA, the CDR3 is TGTGCTAGCAGCCCCACCACCGGTTCCGGTAGCTACACCTTC. Its translation is CASSPTTGSGSYTF.

The chain couples TRBV7-2 to TRBJ2-5; 8 bases are shared with TRBD2. CDR1 is SGHTA and CDR2 is FQGNSA in the germline V gene. This CDR3 spans 14 amino acids. V trimming: 3 bases; J trimming: 1 base; junction bases outside the gene matches: 1. The CDR3 DNA reads as TGTGCCAGCAGCTTTACTAGCGGCCAAGAGACCCAGTACTTC. Encoded protein: CASSFTSGQETQYF.

This clone was observed a few times. This chain connects TRBV2 to TRBJ1-4; 8 bases fit TRBD1. The CDR3 is 15 amino acids. In germline, CDR1 is SNHLY, CDR2 FYNNEI. After removal of 5 bases from V and 5 bases from J, the junction contained 7 bases not matched to a gene. CDR3 region: CASSSDRGLNEKLFF. The CDR3 DNA reads TGTGCCAGCAGTTCTGACAGGGGATTGAATGAAAAACTGTTTTTT. The full variable domain, with the rest looked up from reference TRBV2 and TRBJ1-4, is EPEVTQTPSHQVTQMGQEVILRCVPISNHLYFYWYRQILGQKVEFLVSFYNNEISEKSEIFDDQFSVERPDGSNFTLKIRSTKLEDSAMYFCASSSDRGLNEKLFFGSGTQLSVL.

The chain joins TRBV20-1 to TRBJ2-1; 11 positions match TRBD2. The germline V gene encodes CDR1 DFQATT and CDR2 SNEGSKA (reference sequence). The V gene end was trimmed by 3 bases and the J gene end by 8 bases; junction bases not matched to a gene: 6. CDR3 length: 14 residues. The CDR3 loop reads CSASRLAGLYEQFF. In nucleotides, the CDR3 is TGCAGTGCTAGTAGACTAGCGGGGTTGTATGAGCAGTTCTTC.

This clone has ten or more counts. The chain couples TRBV6-1 to TRBJ2-2; possibly TRBD2 for D (5 bases). Germline CDR1 and CDR2: MNHNS and SASEGT. The CDR3 length is 17 residues. Trimming pared 0 bases from V and 0 bases from J, leaving 11 bases between. In DNA form, the CDR3 reads TGTGCCAGCAGTGAAGCGCTTTGGCGGGCGAACACCGGGGAGCTGTTTTTT. This gives the protein CASSEALWRANTGELFF.

The chain combines TRBV3-1 (or the pseudogene TRBV3-2) with TRBJ2-7; D call uncertain. Trimming took 3 bases from V and 3 from J, leaving 9 bases between them. The CDR3 length is 13 residues. Germline CDR1 and CDR2: LGHDT and YNNKEL (reference sequence). This CDR3 reads CASSHRGYYEQYF. The CDR3 region has the DNA TGTGCCAGCAGCCACCGCGGATACTACGAGCAGTACTTC.

V is TRBV18 and J is TRBJ1-2; TRBD1 matches 12 bases. V dropped 5 bases and J dropped 5; count of bases not matched to a gene: 6. This CDR3 is 15 amino acids long. The germline gives CDR1 KGHSH, CDR2 LQKENI. CDR3: CASSSGQGAYYGYTF. The DNA for the CDR3 is TGTGCCAGCTCATCGGGACAGGGGGCGTATTATGGCTACACCTTC.

The genes are TRBV6-5 and TRBJ1-6; a possible D gene is TRBD1 (6 bases). The CDR3 runs to 14 residues. Germline V gene sequence: CDR1 MNHEY, CDR2 SVGAGI. V lost 0 bases and J lost 8, with 8 bases in between. The CDR3 DNA reads as TGTGCCAGCAGTTACTCTTACAGGGATTCACCCCTCCACTTT. Translated: CASSYSYRDSPLHF.

The CDR3 nucleotides read TGTGCCAGCAGCTTAGGGTCGGTAGCGTTAGAGACCCAGTACTTC. Translating it yields CASSLGSVALETQYF. The chain combines TRBV7-2 with TRBJ2-5; D might be TRBD2 (5 bases). The length of the CDR3 is 15 residues. The germline V gene has CDR1 SGHTA and CDR2 FQGNSA. The V end lost 1 base, the J end lost 4 bases, and 13 bases lay between the germline ends.